Each of the 30 T cell receptor delta chains below was sequenced from the same sample in a study of gamma-delta T cells after stem cell transplantation. With CATT, TCRdb re-called clones from the RT-PCR reads. The data contain approximately 1,200 delta-chain clones, 2.4% of them singletons. The sequenced sample was gamma-delta T cells. These receptors came from a human donor. It is not recorded whose cells these are; they may come from a transplant donor.

This clone occurred a few times. TCRdb's listed protein matches a much larger clone and diverges from this DNA's translation at residue 7, likely through a read error; the protein shown comes from the DNA. V usage is TRDV2 and J usage is TRDJ1; TRDD3 agrees at 7 bases. The CDR3 contains 19 residues. V lost 2 bases to trimming and J lost 0 bases; unmatched junction nucleotides: 17. Germline loops: CDR1 GEAIGNYY, CDR2 EKD. The CDR3 here is CACDMIPGDPKPYTDKLIF. The CDR3 DNA reads TGTGCCTGTGACATGATCCCGGGGGATCCTAAACCTTACACCGATAAACTCATCTTT.

In regard to this clone: A far larger clone is one base from this, pointing to a likely read error. The same CDR3 arises from other DNA sequences in this sample as well. V and J are TRDV2 and TRDJ1; TRDD3 aligns across 8 bases. The V gene's germline CDR1 is GEAIGNYY and CDR2 EKD. There are 18 residues in the CDR3. With V trimmed by 4 bases and J by 0 bases, 15 bases remained unmatched. CDR3 protein: CACDTVLGDPLYTDKLIF. The CDR3 region has the DNA TGTGCCTGTGATACCGTGCTGGGGGACCCTTTGTACACCGATAAACTCATCTTT.

Note on this clone: A single base is all that separates this from a far larger clone, so a read error is likely. The chain employs TRDV2 and TRDJ1, with 7 bases aligning to TRDD3. This CDR3 has 20 amino acids. Germline V gene data show CDR1 as GEAIGNYY and CDR2 as EKD. CDR3 region: CACGTLTPQDFEGDRYKLIF. CDR3 in DNA: TGTGCCTGTGGCACCCTAACCCCTCAAGACTTCGAGGGGGATCGTTATAAACTCATCTTT.

This clone was seen only a few times. TCRdb's listed protein matches a much larger clone and diverges from this DNA's translation at residue 4, likely through a read error; the protein shown comes from the DNA. The chain couples TRDV2 to TRDJ1, with 12 bases lining up with TRDD3. This CDR3 is built from 20 residues. CDR1 is GEAIGNYY and CDR2 is EKD in the germline V gene. The V gene end was trimmed by 5 bases and the J gene end by 3 bases; junction bases not matched to a gene: 21. CDR3 DNA sequence: TGTGCCTGTGGCGACATAGCAGTGATTACTGGGGGATACCCAGCCGATAAACTCATCTTT. Translated, it gives CACGDIAVITGGYPADKLIF.

The table lists this clone with a few counts. A far larger clone is one base from this, pointing to a likely read error. The same CDR3 arises from other DNA sequences in this sample as well. V and J are TRDV2 and TRDJ1; the match to TRDD3 covers 13 bases. Per the germline V gene, CDR1 is GEAIGNYY and CDR2 is EKD. The CDR3 consists of 19 residues. DNA of the CDR3: TGTGCCTGCGACACACTACTGGGGGATACGCAGGAGGTCACCGATAAACTCATCTTT. Its translation: CACDTLLGDTQEVTDKLIF.

As concerns this clone: Only one base separates this from a far larger clonotype, so it likely reflects a read error. The sample contains more than one DNA sequence encoding this CDR3. The chain carries TRDV2 and TRDJ1, with 9 bases matching TRDD3. This CDR3 has 17 amino acids. Looked up from germline, CDR1 is GEAIGNYY and CDR2 is EKD. CDR3 sequence: CACDTAGGLRYTDKLIF. The CDR3 nucleotides read TGTGCCTGTGACACCGCTGGGGGATTAAGGTACACCGACAAACTCATCTTT.

In its sample, this clone was seen a few times. The junction and the germline gene differ at one end; a read error may be behind it. The chain carries TRDV1 and TRDJ1; TRDD3 might be the D (6 bases). CDR1 and CDR2 from the germline V gene are TSWWSYY and QGS. This CDR3 has 15 residues. In DNA, the CDR3 is TGCTCTGGGGCATGCCTCCGCCCGGATGATTCTAAACTCATCTTT. Translated: CSGACLRPDDSKLIF.

This clone was seen more than once but under ten times. The chain joins TRDV2 to TRDJ1; 10 bases fit TRDD3. The CDR3 has 17 residues. The ends lost 0 bases at V and 10 bases at J; junction bases unmatched: 16. Germline lookup yields CDR1 GEAIGNYY and CDR2 EKD. The CDR3 region is CACDTATGGSPAGLLIF. The CDR3, as DNA: TGTGCCTGTGACACCGCAACTGGGGGATCGCCCGCGGGGTTACTCATCTTT.

This clone is large in the sample. The sample holds other DNA sequences that translate to the same CDR3. The chain uses TRDV2 and TRDJ1, with TRDD3 matching over 10 bases. Germline CDR1 is GEAIGNYY and CDR2 is EKD. V was pared by 3 bases and J by 0 bases, with 18 bases of the junction left unmatched. This CDR3 has 20 amino acids. CDR3 loop: CACDPLGDSGGQDNTDKLIF. For the CDR3, the DNA is TGTGCCTGTGACCCACTGGGGGATTCGGGTGGACAGGATAACACCGATAAACTCATCTTT.

About this clone itself: The protein TCRdb gives is from a much larger clone and does not agree with this DNA's translation at residue 10, likely a read error; the protein shown here comes from the DNA. The rearrangement uses TRDV2 and TRDJ1, with 10 bases lining up with TRDD3. The length of the CDR3 is 15 residues. The V gene end was trimmed by 3 bases and the J gene end by 3 bases; junction bases not matched to a gene: 6. CDR1 GEAIGNYY and CDR2 EKD come from the germline V gene. The chain's CDR3 is CACDALLGDADKLIF. The DNA of the CDR3 is TGTGCCTGTGACGCCTTACTGGGGGATGCCGATAAACTCATCTTT.

This clone has more than one count but fewer than ten. The CDR3 region has the DNA TGTGCCTGTGATGTACTGGGGGTTGACACCGATAAACTCATCTTT. Its protein is CACDVLGVDTDKLIF. The chain recombines TRDV2 with TRDJ1, with 8 bases matching TRDD3. This CDR3 has 15 residues. After removal of 4 bases from V and 0 bases from J, the junction contained 6 bases not matched to a gene. CDR1 GEAIGNYY and CDR2 EKD come from the germline V gene.

The table lists this clone with a few counts. A far bigger clonotype differs at one base, so this is likely a read error. The rearrangement uses TRDV2 and TRDJ1; 13 nucleotides line up with TRDD3. The germline V gene has CDR1 GEAIGNYY and CDR2 EKD. CDR3 length equals 19 residues. Here the CDR3 reads CACDTLLGDTQEVTDKPIF. The CDR3 DNA follows: TGTGCCTGTGACACACTACTGGGGGATACGCAGGAGGTCACCGATAAACCCATCTTT.

About this clone: TCRdb's protein, taken from a much larger clone, differs from this DNA's translation at residue 5, likely owing to a read error; the protein displayed comes from the DNA. The rearrangement uses TRDV2 and TRDJ3, with 10 nucleotides matching TRDD3. The CDR3 runs 20 residues. With 3 bases clipped from V and 0 bases from J, the junction kept 10 bases outside the gene matches. CDR1 is GEAIGNYY, CDR2 EKD, per germline. The DNA for the CDR3 is TGTGCCTGTGACGCCGTACTGGGGGATGCCAGCTCCTGGGACACCCGACAGATGTTTTTC. Its protein is CACDAVLGDASSWDTRQMFF.

About this clone itself: This DNA's translation and the protein TCRdb lists, from a much larger clone, do not match at residue 13, likely due to a read error; the protein shown is translated from the DNA. The chain uses TRDV2 and TRDJ1; TRDD3 matches 8 bases. This CDR3 region has 17 residues. V was clipped by 0 bases and J by 10 bases; unmatched bases: 18. CDR1 is GEAIGNYY, CDR2 EKD, per germline. CDR3 amino acids: CACDTVGGGSPARLLIF. The CDR3 DNA reads as TGTGCCTGTGACACCGTCGGTGGGGGATCGCCCGCGAGGTTACTCATCTTT.

By sample fraction, this clone is large. The rearrangement links TRDV2 to TRDJ1; 9 bases map to TRDD3. The ends lost 3 bases at V and 0 bases at J; junction bases unmatched: 10. Germline lookup yields CDR1 GEAIGNYY and CDR2 EKD. The CDR3 has 17 amino acids. As DNA, the CDR3 is TGTGCCTGTGACTCCCTCACTGGGGGACCATACACCGATAAACTCATCTTT. Protein product: CACDSLTGGPYTDKLIF.

This clone was counted only a few times. The TCRdb protein comes from a much larger clone and disagrees with this DNA's translation at residue 4, likely due to a read error; the protein given here is derived from the DNA. The chain uses TRDV2 and TRDJ1; D is ambiguous. This CDR3 region has 15 residues. Trimming stripped 5 bases from V and 1 base from J, with 16 bases between. Looked up from germline, CDR1 is GEAIGNYY and CDR2 is EKD. CDR3 region: CACAEVLPSTDKLIF. DNA for the CDR3: TGTGCCTGTGCCGAAGTTTTACCCTCCACCGATAAACTCATCTTT.

This clone has just a few counts. A far larger clone differs by one base, so this is likely a read error. The chain has TRDV2 and TRDJ1; 9 bases align to TRDD3. The CDR3 contains 21 residues. V was pared by 3 bases and J by 0 bases, with 22 bases of the junction left unmatched. From germline, CDR1 is GEAIGNYY and CDR2 EKD. The CDR3 spells CACDAVILGDLSLRYTDKLIF. CDR3 DNA sequence: TGTGCCTGTGACGCCGTCATCCTGGGGGATCTATCGCTTCGCTACACCGATAAACTCATCTTT.

In its sample, this clone ranks as medium-sized. With only one base between it and a far larger clone, this is likely a read error. The same CDR3 is also encoded by other DNA sequences in this sample. The chain links TRDV2 to TRDJ3, with 8 bases fitting TRDD3. CDR1 GEAIGNYY and CDR2 EKD come from the germline V gene. The CDR3 spans 19 residues. The CDR3 sequence is CACDTPGGPSSWDTRQMFF. CDR3 nucleotide sequence: TGTGCCTGCGACACCCCTGGGGGACCGAGCTCCTGGGACACCCGACAGATGTTTTTC.

About this clone: This DNA's translation and the protein TCRdb lists, from a much larger clone, do not match at residue 13, likely due to a read error; the protein shown is translated from the DNA. V is TRDV2 and J is TRDJ1; D might be TRDD3 (5 bases). This CDR3 is 19 amino acids long. Germline V gives CDR1 GEAIGNYY, CDR2 EKD. Trimming left V 1 base short and J 4 bases short, with 27 bases between. CDR3 nucleotides: TGTGCCTGTGACACTGTTGAGAAAATTCAGCGGGGGTTGGACGATAAACTCATCTTT. This encodes CACDTVEKIQRGLDDKLIF.

For this clone: TCRdb assigns this DNA the protein of a much larger clone, which departs from its translation at residue 14; this likely reflects a read error, and the protein shown comes from translating the DNA. V is TRDV2 and J is TRDJ1, with 7 positions matching TRDD3. CDR1 is GEAIGNYY, CDR2 EKD, per germline. This CDR3 is built from 18 residues. This CDR3 is CACDTVNSGGLTTGKLIF. The CDR3 nucleotides read TGTGCCTGTGACACCGTCAATTCTGGGGGGCTAACCACCGGTAAACTCATCTTT.

In this sample, this clone turned up a few times. A far more abundant clone sits one base away, making this likely a read error. In the same sample, other DNA sequences code for this CDR3. This chain links TRDV2 with TRDJ1; TRDD3 agrees at 13 bases. Germline lookup yields CDR1 GEAIGNYY and CDR2 EKD. This CDR3 is 18 amino acids long. DNA for the CDR3: TGTGCTTGTGACGAGATAATACTGGGGGATACGGTAGCCGATAAACTCATCTTT. Its translation is CACDEIILGDTVADKLIF.

Regarding this clone: A far more abundant clone sits one base away, making this likely a read error. The chain recombines TRDV2 with TRDJ1, with TRDD3 identical over 9 bases. Germline V lookup: CDR1 GEAIGNYY, CDR2 EKD. Trimming took 0 bases from V and 1 from J; bases not matched to a gene: 20. The CDR3 is 21 amino acids. The CDR3 here is CACDTVILGDLSLRCTDKLIF. As DNA, the CDR3 is TGTGCCTGTGACACCGTCATCCTGGGGGATCTATCGCTTCGCTGCACCGATAAACTCATCTTT.

This clone was counted a few times. A far larger clone is one nucleotide away, so this likely arose from a read error. The same CDR3 also results from other DNA sequences found in this sample. The chain recombines TRDV2 with TRDJ1, with 11 bases that match TRDD3. There are 19 residues in the CDR3. V was pared by 1 base and J by 2 bases, with 14 bases of the junction left unmatched. Germline-derived CDR1 and CDR2 are GEAIGNYY and EKD. The CDR3 DNA sequence: TGTGCCTGTGACACTGTGGGTGGGGGATACGCGAGATCTACCGATAAACTCATCTTT. This sequence encodes CACDTVGGGYARSTDKLIF.

This clone appeared a few times. A far larger clone is just one base off, so this is likely a read error. The sample carries other DNA sequences with the same CDR3. The gene calls are TRDV2 and TRDJ1; 8 nucleotides line up with TRDD3. Per germline, CDR1 GEAIGNYY and CDR2 EKD. The CDR3 is 17 residues long. After removal of 4 bases from V and 0 bases from J, the junction contained 12 bases not matched to a gene. CDR3 nucleotide sequence: TGTGCCTGTGATGCGGTACTGGGGGCGACCTACACCGATAAACTCATCTTT. As protein: CACDAVLGATYTDKLIF.

This clone was observed a handful of times. This CDR3 is CACDTLGSKTDKLIF. Written as DNA, the CDR3 is TGTGCCTGTGACACGTTGGGGTCTAAAACCGATAAACTCATCTTT. V gene TRDV2 combines with J gene TRDJ1; weak D call: TRDD3 (5 bases). Germline V gene data show CDR1 as GEAIGNYY and CDR2 as EKD. This CDR3 region has 15 residues. Between the trimmed V and J ends, which lost 1 base and 2 bases, there was a span of 13 bases.

Worth noting for this clone: A read error is likely here: a far larger clone is one base away. V is TRDV2 and J is TRDJ2; the match to TRDD3 covers 11 bases. This CDR3 contains 20 residues. The V gene's germline CDR1 is GEAIGNYY and CDR2 EKD. This chain's CDR3 is CACDTYGLGDTQALTAQPFF. CDR3 in DNA: TGTGCCTGTGACACATACGGGCTGGGGGATACCCAGGCTTTGACAGCACAACCCTTCTTT.

Comment on this clone: With only one base between it and a far larger clone, this is likely a read error. This rearrangement joins TRDV2 to TRDJ1; 8 bases line up with TRDD3. The V and J ends lost 2 bases and 7 bases, in that order; junction bases with no gene match: 14. This CDR3 is built from 16 residues. CDR1 is GEAIGNYY and CDR2 is EKD in the germline V gene. CDR3 loop: CACDKLPSPTGGKLIF. Written as DNA, the CDR3 is TGTGCCTGTGACAAGCTGCCTTCCCCTACTGGGGGTAAACTCATCTTT.

Notes on this clone: A read error likely explains why the TCRdb protein, taken from a much larger clone, differs from this DNA's translation at residue 15; the protein shown is translated from the DNA. The chain couples TRDV2 to TRDJ1; 12 bases align to TRDD3. Per germline, CDR1 GEAIGNYY and CDR2 EKD. CDR3 length equals 19 residues. The DNA of the CDR3 is TGTGCCTGTGACTCTCTACTGGGGGATACCAGGGGGTCCACCTATAAACTCATCTTT. Amino acid sequence: CACDSLLGDTRGSTYKLIF.

This clone was counted only a few times. V usage is TRDV2 and J usage is TRDJ1, with 9 bases lining up with TRDD3. V gave up 3 bases and J gave up 3 bases; unmatched junction bases: 13. CDR3 size: 17 residues. In germline, CDR1 is GEAIGNYY, CDR2 EKD. Here the CDR3 reads CACDSIDGGILSDKLIF. The DNA for the CDR3 is TGTGCCTGTGACTCTATAGACGGGGGGATACTTTCCGATAAACTCATCTTT.

This clone was recorded a few times. The J gene is TRDJ1, the V gene TRDV2; 10 bases map to TRDD3. Germline V gives CDR1 GEAIGNYY, CDR2 EKD. The CDR3 contains 17 residues. Trimming cost V 0 bases and J 14 bases; bases outside gene matches: 20. The CDR3 region has the DNA TGTGCCTGTGACACCGTCACTGGGGGATTCAGCCCCGGGGTAGTAATCTTT. It is translated as CACDTVTGGFSPGVVIF.